Reported below is one T cell receptor (beta chain). The data were taken from a study of blood T cell repertoires in COVID-19. Overall study: Acute-phase and convalescent COVID-19 samples originated in the United States, Italy and Spain.

TCRdb keeps only in-frame clones here, not all; method: immunoSEQ multiplex PCR. The sample has around 86,000 clones; under 85% are singletons. CDR1 and CDR2 from the germline V gene are SGHRS and YFSETQ. V lost 0 bases and J 3 bases, leaving 10 bases between the germline ends. The CDR3 totals 15 residues. The sequence came from a human donor in a cohort sampled during active COVID-19. Specimen: peripheral blood. This chain connects TRBV5-1 to TRBJ1-3; D not resolved. The CDR3 nucleotides are TGCGCCAGCAGCTTGGGAGGGTTGGATGGAAACACCATATATTTT. Translation gives CASSLGGLDGNTIYF.